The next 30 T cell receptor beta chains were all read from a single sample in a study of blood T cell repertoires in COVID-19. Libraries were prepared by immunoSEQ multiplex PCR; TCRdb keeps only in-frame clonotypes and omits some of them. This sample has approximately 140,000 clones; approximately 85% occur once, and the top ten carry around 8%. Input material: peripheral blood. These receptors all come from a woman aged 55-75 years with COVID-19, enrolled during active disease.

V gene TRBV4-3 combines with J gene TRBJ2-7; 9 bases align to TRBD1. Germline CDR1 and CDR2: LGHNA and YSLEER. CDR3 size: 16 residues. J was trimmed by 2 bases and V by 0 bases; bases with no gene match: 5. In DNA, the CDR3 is TGCGCCAGCAGCCAAGAGGGGACAGGGTTTCCCTACGAGCAGTACTTC. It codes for CASSQEGTGFPYEQYF.

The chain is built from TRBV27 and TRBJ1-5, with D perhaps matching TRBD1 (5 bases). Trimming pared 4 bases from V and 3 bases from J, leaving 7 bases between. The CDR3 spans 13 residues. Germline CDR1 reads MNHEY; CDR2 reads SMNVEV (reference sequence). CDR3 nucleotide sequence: TGTGCCAGCAGTTGGGGCCACAATCAGCCCCAGCATTTT. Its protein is CASSWGHNQPQHF.

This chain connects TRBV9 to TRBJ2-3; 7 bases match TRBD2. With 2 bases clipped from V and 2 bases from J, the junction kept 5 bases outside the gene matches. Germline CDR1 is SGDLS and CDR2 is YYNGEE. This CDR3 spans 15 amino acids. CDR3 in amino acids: CASSVRSGATDTQYF. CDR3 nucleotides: TGTGCCAGCAGCGTCCGAAGCGGGGCCACAGATACGCAGTATTTT.

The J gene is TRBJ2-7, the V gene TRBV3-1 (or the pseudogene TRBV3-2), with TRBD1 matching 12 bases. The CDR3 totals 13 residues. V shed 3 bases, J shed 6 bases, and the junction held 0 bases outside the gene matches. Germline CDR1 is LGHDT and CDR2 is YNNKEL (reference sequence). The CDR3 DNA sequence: TGTGCCAGCAGCCAGGGACAGGGGGCCGAGCAGTACTTC. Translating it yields CASSQGQGAEQYF.

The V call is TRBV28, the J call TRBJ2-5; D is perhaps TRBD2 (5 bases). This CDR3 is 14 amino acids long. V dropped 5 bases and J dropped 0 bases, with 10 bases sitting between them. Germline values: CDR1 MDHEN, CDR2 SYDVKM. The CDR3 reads CASSGRRYQETQYF. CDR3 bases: TGTGCCAGCAGTGGAAGGAGGTACCAAGAGACCCAGTACTTC.

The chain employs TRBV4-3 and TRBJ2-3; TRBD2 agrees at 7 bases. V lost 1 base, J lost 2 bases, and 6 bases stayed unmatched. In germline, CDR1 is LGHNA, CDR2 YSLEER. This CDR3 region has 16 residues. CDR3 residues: CASSQVVGLDTDTQYF. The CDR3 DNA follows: TGCGCCAGCAGCCAAGTAGTTGGACTAGACACAGATACGCAGTATTTT.

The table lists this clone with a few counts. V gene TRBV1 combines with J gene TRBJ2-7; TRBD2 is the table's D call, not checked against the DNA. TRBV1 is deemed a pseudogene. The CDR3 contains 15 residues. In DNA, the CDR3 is TGCACCAGCAGCCTCGGGGGGCGGGGGATTTACGAGCAGTACTTC. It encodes CTSSLGGRGIYEQYF.

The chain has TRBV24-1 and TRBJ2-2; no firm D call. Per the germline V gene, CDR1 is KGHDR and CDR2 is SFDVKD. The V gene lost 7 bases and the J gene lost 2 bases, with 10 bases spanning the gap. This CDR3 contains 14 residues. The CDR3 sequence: CATSNTENTGELFF. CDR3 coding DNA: TGTGCCACCAGCAATACAGAAAACACCGGGGAGCTGTTTTTT.

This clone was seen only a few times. The CDR3: CASSLRQGAGNTIYF. CDR3 in DNA: TGTGCCAGCAGCCTCAGACAGGGGGCTGGAAACACCATATATTTT. This chain uses TRBV7-6 with TRBJ1-3; 9 bases line up with TRBD1. The ends lost 5 bases at V and 2 bases at J; junction bases unmatched: 4. The CDR3 consists of 15 residues. CDR1 is SGHVS, CDR2 FNYEAQ, per germline. Complete variable domain (other parts from reference TRBV7-6 and TRBJ1-3): GAGVSQSPRYKVTKRGQDVALRCDPISGHVSLYWYRQALGQGPEFLTYFNYEAQQDKSGLPNDRFSAERPEGSISTLTIQRTEQRDSAMYRCASSLRQGAGNTIYFGEGSWLTVV.

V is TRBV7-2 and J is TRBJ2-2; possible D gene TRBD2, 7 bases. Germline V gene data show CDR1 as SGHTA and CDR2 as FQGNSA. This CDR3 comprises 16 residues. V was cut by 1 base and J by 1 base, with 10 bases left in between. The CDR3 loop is CASSLGGGQNTGELFF. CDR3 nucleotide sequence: TGTGCCAGCAGCTTAGGCGGGGGCCAGAACACCGGGGAGCTGTTTTTT.

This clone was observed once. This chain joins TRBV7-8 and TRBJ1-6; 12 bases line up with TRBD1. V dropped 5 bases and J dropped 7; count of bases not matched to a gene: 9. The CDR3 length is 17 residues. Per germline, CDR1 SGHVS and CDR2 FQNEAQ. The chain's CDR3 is CASSQTGTGGANSPLHF. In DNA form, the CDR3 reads TGTGCCAGCAGCCAAACCGGGACAGGGGGCGCGAATTCACCCCTCCACTTT.

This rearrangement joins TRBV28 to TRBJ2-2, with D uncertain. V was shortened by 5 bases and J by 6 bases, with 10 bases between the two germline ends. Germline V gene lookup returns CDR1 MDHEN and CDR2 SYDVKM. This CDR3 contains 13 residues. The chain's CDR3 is CASSPYPPGELFF. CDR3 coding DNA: TGTGCCAGCAGTCCCTACCCCCCCGGGGAGCTGTTTTTT.

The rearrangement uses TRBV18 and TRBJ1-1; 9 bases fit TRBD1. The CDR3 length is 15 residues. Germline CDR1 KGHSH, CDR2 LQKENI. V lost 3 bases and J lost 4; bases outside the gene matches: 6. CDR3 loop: CASSPTDRGGTEAFF. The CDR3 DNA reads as TGTGCCAGCTCACCTACGGACAGGGGTGGCACTGAAGCTTTCTTT.

The CDR3 bases are TGTGCCAGCAGCAGGACAGGGGGCGAGACCCAGTACTTC. Protein product: CASSRTGGETQYF. The V and J genes are TRBV7-3 and TRBJ2-5, with 11 nucleotides matching TRBD1. The germline V gene has CDR1 SGHTA and CDR2 FQGTGA. V lost 5 bases, J lost 5 bases, and 1 base stayed unmatched. The CDR3 covers 13 residues.

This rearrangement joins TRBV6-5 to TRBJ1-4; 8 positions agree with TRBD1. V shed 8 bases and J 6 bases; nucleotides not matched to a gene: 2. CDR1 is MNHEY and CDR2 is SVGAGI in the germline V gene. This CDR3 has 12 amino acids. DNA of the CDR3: TGTGCCAGCGGACAGGGAGATGAAAAACTGTTTTTT. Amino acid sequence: CASGQGDEKLFF.

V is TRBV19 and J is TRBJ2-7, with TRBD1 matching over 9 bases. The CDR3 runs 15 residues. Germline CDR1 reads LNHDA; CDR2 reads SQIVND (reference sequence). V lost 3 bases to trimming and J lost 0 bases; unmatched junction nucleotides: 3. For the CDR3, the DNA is TGTGCCAGTAGTATTCCGGGACAGGGCTCCTACGAGCAGTACTTC. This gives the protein CASSIPGQGSYEQYF. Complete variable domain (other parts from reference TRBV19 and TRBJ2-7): DGGITQSPKYLFRKEGQNVTLSCEQNLNHDAMYWYRQDPGQGLRLIYYSQIVNDFQKGDIAEGYSVSREKKESFPLTVTSAQKNPTAFYLCASSIPGQGSYEQYFGPGTRLTVT.

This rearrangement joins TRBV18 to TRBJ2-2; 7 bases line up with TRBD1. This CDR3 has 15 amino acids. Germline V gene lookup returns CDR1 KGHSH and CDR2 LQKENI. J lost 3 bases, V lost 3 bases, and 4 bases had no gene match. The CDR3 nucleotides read TGTGCCAGCTCACCTATTGACAGGGACACCGGGGAGCTGTTTTTT. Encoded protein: CASSPIDRDTGELFF. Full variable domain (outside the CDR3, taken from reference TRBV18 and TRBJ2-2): NAGVMQNPRHLVRRRGQEARLRCSPMKGHSHVYWYRQLPEEGLKFMVYLQKENIIDESGMPKERFSAEFPKEGPSILRIQQVVRGDSAAYFCASSPIDRDTGELFFGEGSRLTVL.

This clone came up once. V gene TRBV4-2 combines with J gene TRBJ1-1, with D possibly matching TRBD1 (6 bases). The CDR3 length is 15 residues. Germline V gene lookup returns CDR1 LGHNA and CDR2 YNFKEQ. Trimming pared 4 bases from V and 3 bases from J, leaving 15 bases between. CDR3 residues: CASSPREGGDTEAFF. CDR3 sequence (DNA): TGTGCCAGCAGCCCCAGGGAGGGGGGGGACACTGAAGCTTTCTTT.

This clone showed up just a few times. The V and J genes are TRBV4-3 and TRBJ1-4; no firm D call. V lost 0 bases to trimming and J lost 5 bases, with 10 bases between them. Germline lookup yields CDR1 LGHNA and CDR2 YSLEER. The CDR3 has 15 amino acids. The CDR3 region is CASSQDGVRNEKLFF. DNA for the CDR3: TGCGCCAGCAGCCAAGACGGGGTCCGGAATGAAAAACTGTTTTTT.

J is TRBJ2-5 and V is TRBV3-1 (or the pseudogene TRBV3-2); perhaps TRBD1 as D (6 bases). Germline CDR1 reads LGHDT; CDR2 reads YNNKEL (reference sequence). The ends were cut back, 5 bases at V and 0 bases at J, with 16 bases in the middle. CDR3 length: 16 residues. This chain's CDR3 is CASSSYGRQDQETQYF. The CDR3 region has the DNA TGTGCCAGCAGCAGCTATGGGCGACAGGACCAAGAGACCCAGTACTTC.

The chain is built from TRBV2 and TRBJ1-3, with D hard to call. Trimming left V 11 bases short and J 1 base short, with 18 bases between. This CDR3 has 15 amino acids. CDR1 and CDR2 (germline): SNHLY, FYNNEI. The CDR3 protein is CAGLTLPISGNTIYF. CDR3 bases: TGTGCCGGTCTTACCCTCCCTATTTCTGGAAACACCATATATTTT.

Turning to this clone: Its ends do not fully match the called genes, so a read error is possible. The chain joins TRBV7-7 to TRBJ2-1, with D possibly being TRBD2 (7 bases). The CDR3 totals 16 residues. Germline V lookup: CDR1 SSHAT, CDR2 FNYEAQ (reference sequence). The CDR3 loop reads CASSSDRGGVYNEQFF. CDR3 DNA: TGTGCTAGCAGCTCCGATAGAGGGGGGGTTTACAATGAGCAGTTCTTC.

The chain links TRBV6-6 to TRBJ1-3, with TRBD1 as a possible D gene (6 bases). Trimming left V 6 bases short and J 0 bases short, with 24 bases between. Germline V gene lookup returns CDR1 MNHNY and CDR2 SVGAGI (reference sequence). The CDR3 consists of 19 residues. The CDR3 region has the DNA TGTGCCAGCAGCCGAACCCAGGGGCCGGGACCGATCTCTGGAAACACCATATATTTT. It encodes CASSRTQGPGPISGNTIYF.

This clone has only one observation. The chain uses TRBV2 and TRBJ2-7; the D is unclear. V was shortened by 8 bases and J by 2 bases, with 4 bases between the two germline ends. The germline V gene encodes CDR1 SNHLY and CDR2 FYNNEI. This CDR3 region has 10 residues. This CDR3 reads CASETYEQYF. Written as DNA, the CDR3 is TGTGCCAGCGAGACCTACGAGCAGTACTTC.

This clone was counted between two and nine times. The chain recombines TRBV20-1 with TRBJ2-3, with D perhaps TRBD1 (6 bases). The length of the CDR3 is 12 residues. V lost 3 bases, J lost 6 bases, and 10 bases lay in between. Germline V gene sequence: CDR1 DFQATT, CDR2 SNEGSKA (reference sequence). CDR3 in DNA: TGCAGTGCTAGTGACAGGTCGGATACGCAGTATTTT. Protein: CSASDRSDTQYF.

The CDR3 loop is CASSPGQGNYGYTF. For the CDR3, the DNA is TGTGCCAGCTCACCCGGACAGGGGAATTATGGCTACACCTTC. V usage is TRBV18 and J usage is TRBJ1-2, with 9 bases identical to TRBD1. The CDR3 is made up of 14 amino acids. The V segment lost 3 bases and the J segment 5 bases; nucleotides outside the gene matches: 4. Per the germline V gene, CDR1 is KGHSH and CDR2 is LQKENI.

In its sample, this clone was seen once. CDR3 loop: CASSPRSFNYGYTF. CDR3 in DNA: TGTGCCAGCTCACCAAGGAGCTTTAACTATGGCTACACCTTC. The J gene is TRBJ1-2, the V gene TRBV18; D gene uncertain. With 2 bases removed from V and 1 base from J, the gap between germline ends came to 8 bases. The CDR3 contains 14 residues. Per the germline V gene, CDR1 is KGHSH and CDR2 is LQKENI.

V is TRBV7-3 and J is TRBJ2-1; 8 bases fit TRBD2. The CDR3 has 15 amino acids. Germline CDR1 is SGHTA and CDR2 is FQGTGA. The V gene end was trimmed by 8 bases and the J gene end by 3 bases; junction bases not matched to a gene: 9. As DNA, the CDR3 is TGTGCCAGCTCCTCATCGGGGGGGCTCTACAATGAGCAGTTCTTC. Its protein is CASSSSGGLYNEQFF.

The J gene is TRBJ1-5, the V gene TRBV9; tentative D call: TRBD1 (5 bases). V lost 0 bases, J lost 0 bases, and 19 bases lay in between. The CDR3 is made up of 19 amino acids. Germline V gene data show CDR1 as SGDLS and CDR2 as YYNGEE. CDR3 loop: CASSVAMGQWVGSNQPQHF. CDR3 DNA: TGTGCCAGCAGCGTAGCTATGGGGCAGTGGGTTGGTAGCAATCAGCCCCAGCATTTT.

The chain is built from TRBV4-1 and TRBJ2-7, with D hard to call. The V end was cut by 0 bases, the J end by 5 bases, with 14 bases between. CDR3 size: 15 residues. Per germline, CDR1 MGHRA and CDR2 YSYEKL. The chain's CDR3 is CASSQDPGSTNEQYF. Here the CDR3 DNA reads TGCGCCAGCAGCCAAGACCCAGGCTCGACGAACGAGCAGTACTTC.